This T cell receptor beta chain was captured in a study of cytomegalovirus exposure and HLA in healthy donors. The PCR had 60 Vbeta and 13 Jbeta primers. Profiled with immunoSEQ multiplex PCR; TCRdb holds only in-frame clones, not every one. The sample lists 160,000 or so clones; more than 70% were seen once. Sequenced: PBMCs. This sequence originates from a man aged 55 to 69 in good health and CMV-seronegative.

The CDR3 loop is CASSLETSGTNTGELFF. For the CDR3, the DNA is TGCGCCAGCAGCCTTGAGACTAGCGGGACGAACACCGGGGAGCTGTTTTTT. This chain links TRBV4-3 with TRBJ2-2; 11 bases are a match to TRBD2. With 4 bases clipped from V and 0 bases from J, the junction kept 4 bases outside the gene matches. Looked up from germline, CDR1 is LGHNA and CDR2 is YSLEER. The CDR3 has 17 residues.